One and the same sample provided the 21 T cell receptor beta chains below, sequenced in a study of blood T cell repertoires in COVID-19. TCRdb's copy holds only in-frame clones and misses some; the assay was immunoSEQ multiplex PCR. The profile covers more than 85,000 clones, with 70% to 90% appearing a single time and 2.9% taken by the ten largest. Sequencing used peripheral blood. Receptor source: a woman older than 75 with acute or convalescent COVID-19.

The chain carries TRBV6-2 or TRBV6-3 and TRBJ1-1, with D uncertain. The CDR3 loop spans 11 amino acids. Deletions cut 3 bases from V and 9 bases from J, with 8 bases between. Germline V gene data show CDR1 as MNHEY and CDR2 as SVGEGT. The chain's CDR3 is CASSYYFQAFF. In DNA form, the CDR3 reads TGTGCCAGCAGTTATTACTTCCAAGCTTTCTTT.

CDR3 coding DNA: TGTGCCAGCAGTTTCGACAGATATGGCTACACCTTC. Protein sequence: CASSFDRYGYTF. The chain couples TRBV12-3 or TRBV12-4 to TRBJ1-2; perhaps TRBD1 as D (5 bases). CDR3 length: 12 residues. V lost 3 bases and J 5 bases, leaving 7 bases between the germline ends.

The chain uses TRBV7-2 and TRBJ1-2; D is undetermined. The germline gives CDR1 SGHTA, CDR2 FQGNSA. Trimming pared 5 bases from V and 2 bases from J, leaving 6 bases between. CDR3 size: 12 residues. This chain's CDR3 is CASSRENYGYTF. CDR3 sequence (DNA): TGTGCCAGCAGCCGCGAAAACTATGGCTACACCTTC.

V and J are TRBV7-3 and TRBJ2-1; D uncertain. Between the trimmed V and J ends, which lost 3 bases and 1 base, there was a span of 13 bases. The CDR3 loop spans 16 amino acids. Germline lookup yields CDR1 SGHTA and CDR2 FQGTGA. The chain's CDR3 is CASSFTVTTSYNEQFF. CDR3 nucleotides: TGTGCCAGCAGCTTTACAGTGACGACGTCCTACAATGAGCAGTTCTTC.

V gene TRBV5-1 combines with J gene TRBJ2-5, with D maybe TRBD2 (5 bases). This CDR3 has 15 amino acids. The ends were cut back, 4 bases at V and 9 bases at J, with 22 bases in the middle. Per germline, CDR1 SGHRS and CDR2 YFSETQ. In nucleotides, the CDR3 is TGCGCCAGCAGCCCCTCCGGGGTCCGAGAGTCGGCCCAGTACTTC. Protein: CASSPSGVRESAQYF.

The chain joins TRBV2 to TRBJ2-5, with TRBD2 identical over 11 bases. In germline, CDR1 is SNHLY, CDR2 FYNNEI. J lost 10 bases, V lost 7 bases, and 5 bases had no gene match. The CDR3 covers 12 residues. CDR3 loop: CASITSGRVQYF. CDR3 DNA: TGTGCCAGCATTACTAGCGGGAGAGTCCAGTACTTC.

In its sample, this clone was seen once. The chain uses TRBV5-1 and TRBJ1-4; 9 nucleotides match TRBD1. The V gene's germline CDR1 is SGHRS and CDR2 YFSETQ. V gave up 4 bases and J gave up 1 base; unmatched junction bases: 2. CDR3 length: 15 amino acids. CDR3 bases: TGCGCCAGCAGCGCGACAGGGGGAACTAATGAAAAACTGTTTTTT. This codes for CASSATGGTNEKLFF.

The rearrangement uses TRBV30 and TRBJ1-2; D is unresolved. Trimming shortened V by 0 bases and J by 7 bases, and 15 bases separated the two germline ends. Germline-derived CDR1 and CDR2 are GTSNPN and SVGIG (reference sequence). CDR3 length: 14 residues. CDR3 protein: CAWSVSSWLRGYTF. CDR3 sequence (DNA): TGTGCCTGGAGTGTGTCCAGTTGGCTTCGTGGCTACACCTTC.

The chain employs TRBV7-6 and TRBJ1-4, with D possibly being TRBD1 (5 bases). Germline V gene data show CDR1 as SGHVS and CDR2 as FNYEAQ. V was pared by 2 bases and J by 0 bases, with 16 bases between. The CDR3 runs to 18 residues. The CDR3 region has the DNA TGTGCCAGCAGCTTAAGTCTGGGGCCTGTTGCAACTAATGAAAAACTGTTTTTT. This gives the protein CASSLSLGPVATNEKLFF.

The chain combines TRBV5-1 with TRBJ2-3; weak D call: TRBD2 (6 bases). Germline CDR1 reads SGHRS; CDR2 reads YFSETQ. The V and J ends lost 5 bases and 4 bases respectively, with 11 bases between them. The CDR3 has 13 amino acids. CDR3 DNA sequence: TGCGCCAGCAGGTGGAGGGGAGCAGATACGCAGTATTTT. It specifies CASRWRGADTQYF.

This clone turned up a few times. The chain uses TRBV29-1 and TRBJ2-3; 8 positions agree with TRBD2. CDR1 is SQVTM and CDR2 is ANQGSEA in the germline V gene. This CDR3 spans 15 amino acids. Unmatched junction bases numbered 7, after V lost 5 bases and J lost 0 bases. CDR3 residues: CSVTGLASSTDTQYF. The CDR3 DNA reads TGCAGCGTTACTGGACTAGCATCAAGCACAGATACGCAGTATTTT.

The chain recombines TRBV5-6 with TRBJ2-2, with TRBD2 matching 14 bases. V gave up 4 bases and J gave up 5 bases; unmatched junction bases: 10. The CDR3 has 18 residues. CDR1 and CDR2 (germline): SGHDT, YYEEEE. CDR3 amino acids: CASSAGLAGVRFTGELFF. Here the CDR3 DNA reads TGTGCCAGCAGCGCGGGACTAGCGGGGGTAAGATTTACCGGGGAGCTGTTTTTT.

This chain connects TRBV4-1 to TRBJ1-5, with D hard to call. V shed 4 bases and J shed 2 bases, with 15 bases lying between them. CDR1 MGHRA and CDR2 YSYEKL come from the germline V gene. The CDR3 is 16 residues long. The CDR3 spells CASSRAEGNGNQPQHF. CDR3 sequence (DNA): TGCGCCAGCAGCCGGGCAGAGGGAAACGGCAATCAGCCCCAGCATTTT.

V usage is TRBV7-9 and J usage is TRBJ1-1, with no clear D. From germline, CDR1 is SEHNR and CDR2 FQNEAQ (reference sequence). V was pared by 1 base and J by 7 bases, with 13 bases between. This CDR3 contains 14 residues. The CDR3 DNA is TGTGCCAGCAGCTTAGAGGTAGGGAGAGATGAAGCTTTCTTT. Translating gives CASSLEVGRDEAFF.

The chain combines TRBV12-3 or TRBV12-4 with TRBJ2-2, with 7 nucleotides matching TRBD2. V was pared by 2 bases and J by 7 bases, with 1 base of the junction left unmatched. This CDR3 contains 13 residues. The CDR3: CASSLREGGELFF. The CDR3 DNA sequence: TGTGCCAGCAGTTTAAGGGAGGGCGGGGAGCTGTTTTTT.

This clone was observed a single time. CDR3 sequence reads: CASSPGVHSNQPQHF. CDR3 sequence (DNA): TGTGCCAGCAGCCCCGGGGTCCATAGCAATCAGCCCCAGCATTTT. The genes are TRBV3-1 (or the pseudogene TRBV3-2) and TRBJ1-5; D ambiguous. CDR3 length: 15 amino acids. Germline assignment: CDR1 LGHDT and CDR2 YNNKEL (reference sequence). Trimming took 4 bases from V and 0 from J, leaving 10 bases between them.

The chain's CDR3 is CASSPQGNEQFF. CDR3 DNA sequence: TGTGCCAGCAGCCCCCAGGGCAATGAGCAGTTCTTC. The chain has TRBV7-9 and TRBJ2-1; a possible D gene is TRBD1 (5 bases). This CDR3 has 12 residues. Germline values: CDR1 SEHNR, CDR2 FQNEAQ (reference sequence). V was shortened by 5 bases and J by 6 bases, with 8 bases between the two germline ends.

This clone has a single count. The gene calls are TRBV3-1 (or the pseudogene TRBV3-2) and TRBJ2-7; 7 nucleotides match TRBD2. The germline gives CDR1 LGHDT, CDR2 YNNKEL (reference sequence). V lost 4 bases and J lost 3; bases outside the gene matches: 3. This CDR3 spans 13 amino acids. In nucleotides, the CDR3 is TGTGCCAGCAGCCGGGGGACTAACTACGAGCAGTACTTC. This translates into CASSRGTNYEQYF.

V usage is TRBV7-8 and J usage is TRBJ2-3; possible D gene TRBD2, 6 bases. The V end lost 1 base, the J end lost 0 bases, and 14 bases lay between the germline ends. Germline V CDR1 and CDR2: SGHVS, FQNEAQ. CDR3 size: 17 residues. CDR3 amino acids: CASSLELAGLSTDTQYF. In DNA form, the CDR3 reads TGTGCCAGCAGCTTAGAATTGGCGGGGTTAAGCACAGATACGCAGTATTTT.

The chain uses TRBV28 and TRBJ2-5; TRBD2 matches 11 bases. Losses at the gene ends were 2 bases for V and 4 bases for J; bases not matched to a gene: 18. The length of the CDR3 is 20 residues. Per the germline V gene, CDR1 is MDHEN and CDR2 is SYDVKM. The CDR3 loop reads CASSLPAGTSGPPLGETQYF. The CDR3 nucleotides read TGTGCCAGCAGTTTACCGGCGGGGACTAGCGGCCCTCCTTTAGGAGAGACCCAGTACTTC.

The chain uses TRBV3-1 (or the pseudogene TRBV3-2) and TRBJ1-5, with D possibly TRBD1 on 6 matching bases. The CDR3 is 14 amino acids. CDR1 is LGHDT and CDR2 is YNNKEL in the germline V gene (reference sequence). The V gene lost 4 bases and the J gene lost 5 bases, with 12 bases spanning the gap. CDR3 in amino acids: CASSRTATDQPQHF. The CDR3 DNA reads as TGTGCCAGCAGCCGGACAGCCACGGATCAGCCCCAGCATTTT.